This is a list of T cell receptor beta chains from one sample in a study of cytomegalovirus exposure and HLA in healthy donors. Profiled with immunoSEQ multiplex PCR; TCRdb holds only in-frame clones, not every one. The sample carries over 85,000 clones, around 70% recorded once. Sequencing was carried out using PBMCs. The receptors originated from a female donor in good health and CMV-seronegative. CDR3s include the opening cysteine and the closing phenylalanine or tryptophan. A D gene is named only where the DNA matches it firmly. Size values are once, few and many counts, or a class for expanded clones, and some rows have none.

.,TRBJ2-2,.,TRBV11-3,TGTGCCAGCAGCTTAGTCCTATCCGGGGAGCTGTTTTTT,CASSLVLSGELFF
.,TRBJ2-1,TRBD2,TRBV7-3,TGTGCCAGCAGCCCAGGGACTAGCGGCGATGAGCAGTTCTTC,CASSPGTSGDEQFF
.,TRBJ1-5,TRBD1,TRBV30,TGTGCCTGGAGTTACGGTACAGGGGGAAATCAGCCCCAGCATTTT,CAWSYGTGGNQPQHF
few,TRBJ2-7,TRBD2,TRBV5-1,TGCGCCAGCAGCTTCGGGACTAGCGGCGGTGCTGGAACCTACGAGCAGTACTTC,CASSFGTSGGAGTYEQYF
.,TRBJ2-1,TRBD2,TRBV6-6,TGTGCCAGCACCATCGGACTAGCGGGGTTTGAGCAGTTCTTC,CASTIGLAGFEQFF
.,TRBJ2-5,TRBD1,TRBV10-1,TGCGCCAGCAGTGGAGGCCCCAGACAGGGCTGCCAAGAGACCCAGTACTTC,CASSGGPRQGCQETQYF
few,TRBJ2-1,TRBD1,TRBV18,TGTGCCAGCTCCTCCGGTGGACAGGGAGGCAATGAGCAGTTCTTC,CASSSGGQGGNEQFF
.,TRBJ1-1,TRBD1,TRBV7-2,TGTGCCAGCAGCTGGGACAGGCTGAACACTGAAGCTTTCTTT,CASSWDRLNTEAFF
medium-sized,TRBJ1-3,TRBD1,TRBV7-9,TGTGCCAGCAGGAAAGAACAGGGGGCTCTGAACACCATATATTTT,CASRKEQGALNTIYF
.,TRBJ1-4,TRBD1,TRBV25-1,TGTGCCAGCAGTGAGGGGCTCGGGACAGGGGTTGAAAAACTGTTTTTT,CASSEGLGTGVEKLFF
.,TRBJ2-2,TRBD1,TRBV5-8,TGTGCCAGCAGCGGGGACAGATTGACCGGGGAGCTGTTTTTT,CASSGDRLTGELFF
.,TRBJ1-1,.,TRBV5-4,TGTGCCAGCAGCTTGGGACAGCGGGACACTGAAGCTTTCTTT,CASSLGQRDTEAFF
once,TRBJ2-5,.,TRBV19,TGTGCCAGTAGTGGTAGGGGGGAGACCCAGTACTTC,CASSGRGETQYF
once,TRBJ2-2,.,TRBV11-3,TGTGCCAGCAGCTTAGCGGTCAGGGCAACCGGGGAGCTGTTTTTT,CASSLAVRATGELFF
.,TRBJ2-3,.,TRBV5-6,TGTGCCAGCAGCTTGGCCCCAGGGATACAAGATACGCAGTATTTT,CASSLAPGIQDTQYF
.,TRBJ2-3,TRBD2,TRBV19,TGTGCCAGTAGTTCGAGCGGGGGGGCCCCAGATACGCAGTATTTT,CASSSSGGAPDTQYF
.,TRBJ2-3,.,TRBV9,TGTGCCAGCAGCGTAATGGGTCGGGGCACAGATACGCAGTATTTT,CASSVMGRGTDTQYF
.,TRBJ2-5,.,TRBV19,TGTGCCAGTAGAATCGGGGAGACCCAGTACTTC,CASRIGETQYF
.,TRBJ2-1,.,TRBV5-8,TGTGCCAGCAGCTTGGATGGCGGGGTCCCCTACAATGAGCAGTTCTTC,CASSLDGGVPYNEQFF